This T cell receptor beta chain was captured in a study of blood T cell repertoires in COVID-19. Study in general: Collection of acute and convalescent COVID-19 samples took place in the United States, Italy and Spain. T cells, B-cell-depleted T cells, or PBMCs provided the cDNA or gDNA that served as material.

CDR1 is MNHEY, CDR2 SMNVEV, per germline (reference sequence). The CDR3 is 16 residues long. Trimming removed 7 bases from V and 0 bases from J, with 16 bases in between. In the original processing: By means of reference gene primer amplification, nucleated cell counts were estimated. Profiled with immunoSEQ multiplex PCR; TCRdb holds only in-frame clones, not every one. The V and J calls and clone size come from that table; D and trimming were worked out from the DNA. The sample includes about 110,000 clones, 75% to 85% seen only once; the top ten take approximately 7.9%. The V gene is TRBV27, the J gene TRBJ1-3; D perhaps matches TRBD1 (5 bases). The sequence was obtained from a woman older than 75 with active or convalescent COVID-19. Sequencing was performed on peripheral blood. CDR3 loop: CASIPQGARSGNTIYF. For the CDR3, the DNA is TGTGCCAGCATCCCCCAAGGGGCACGCTCTGGAAACACCATATATTTT.